The present entry profiles one TCR beta chain with its context. Its target is not known. The data were taken from a study of monozygotic twins with inflammatory bowel disease. Whole-study findings and limits: Discordant twins showed the same repertoire similarity as concordant twins, possibly from limited power. Clonotypes shared with others were fewer in IBD patients than in healthy twins, especially with disease activity.

Total RNA, at 3,500 to 4,000 ng, went into every TCR library. UMIs that included a 6-nucleotide sample barcode were added by template switching, which took place during cDNA synthesis. TCRdb reanalyzed the 5' RACE reads, giving one entry per CDR3 protein sequence and no DNA. This sample's clone table lists fewer than 200,000 distinct CDR3 sequences. Germline V gives CDR1 DFQATT, CDR2 SNEGSKA (reference sequence). This CDR3 is built from 14 residues. This clonotype was sampled from a human donor with ulcerative colitis or Crohn's disease, or a healthy co-twin of an affected twin (not recorded which). Sequenced sample: blood. This chain uses TRBV20-1 with TRBJ2-5. CDR3 sequence: CSGHGRHPRETQYF.